The clone carrying this TCR beta chain was recorded only once. The target antigen is unknown. The data originate from a study of T cell responses to AZD1222 COVID-19 vaccine. Study summary: Researchers grouped second doses given at about 4 or about 12 weeks into one pool.

The germline V and J ends were trimmed by 6 bases and 3 bases, with 15 bases remaining between them. Germline V lookup: CDR1 ENHRY, CDR2 SYGVKD. The CDR3 has 15 residues. Assay used: immunoSEQ multiplex PCR; TCRdb lists only in-frame clones, some missing. The data hold 150,000 or so clones, with 91% observed a single time. The study's findings and limits: Every sample of the repertoires postdated the peak T cell response. Variant regions that are unmutated are reportedly the target of nearly half of spike-specific TCRs. Most donors were white British, females outnumbered males, and clonal diversity was possibly underestimated.

The chain employs TRBV10-3 and TRBJ2-1, with D uncertain. The TCR was taken from an adult in good health. Sequenced material: peripheral blood, taken on day 0 of AZD1222 vaccination. The CDR3 sequence is CAISSTAKGYNEQFF. The CDR3 nucleotides read TGTGCCATCAGCAGCACCGCCAAGGGCTACAATGAGCAGTTCTTC.